The present TCR beta chain was sequenced within a study of T cell clonality in common variable immunodeficiency. A few counts support this clone. With a much larger clone just one base away, this may be a read error. Read sequence stops 3 residues before the CDR3 end, and the germline J gene provides the missing end. CVID and control samples used equivalent genomic DNA input. Measured with immunoSEQ multiplex PCR; TCRdb has only the in-frame clones, and not every one. The table lists about 60,000 clones, no singletons, with more than 1.5% in the top ten. V lost 2 bases and J lost 0, with 5 bases in between. The germline V gene has CDR1 SGHTA and CDR2 FQGNSA. This CDR3 is 14 amino acids long.

The clonotype comes from a person aged 18-69 years in good health. The sample consisted of peripheral blood mononuclear cells. J is TRBJ1-3 and V is TRBV7-2; D remains ambiguous. CDR3 region: CASSLSLSGNTIYF. CDR3 bases read: TGTGCCAGCAGCTTATCTCTCTCTGGAAACACC.